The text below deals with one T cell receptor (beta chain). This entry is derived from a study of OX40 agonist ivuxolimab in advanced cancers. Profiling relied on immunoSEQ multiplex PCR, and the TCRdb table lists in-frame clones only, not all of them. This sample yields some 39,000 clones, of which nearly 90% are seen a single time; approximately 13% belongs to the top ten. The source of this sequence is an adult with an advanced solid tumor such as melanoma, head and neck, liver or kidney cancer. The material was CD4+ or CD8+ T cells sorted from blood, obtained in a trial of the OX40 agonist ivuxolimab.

CDR3 nucleotide sequence: TGTGCCAGTAGCCCCGGGACAGGCCGCACAGATACGCAGTATTTT. Its translation: CASSPGTGRTDTQYF. The V gene is TRBV19, the J gene TRBJ2-3; 8 positions agree with TRBD1. The CDR3 consists of 15 residues. With 6 bases clipped from V and 1 base from J, the junction kept 6 bases outside the gene matches. The germline V gene encodes CDR1 LNHDA and CDR2 SQIVND (reference sequence).